This record covers a single TCR beta chain. These data belong to a study of blood T cell repertoires in COVID-19. Using immunoSEQ multiplex PCR, the repertoire was profiled, and TCRdb retains in-frame clones only, with some absent. This table has approximately 360,000 clones, 85% to 90% appearing once. The CDR3 loop spans 16 amino acids. Germline lookup yields CDR1 WSHSY and CDR2 SAAADI. V shed 2 bases and J shed 7 bases, with 15 bases lying between them. The material sequenced was peripheral blood. The gene calls are TRBV10-2 and TRBJ1-6; D is possibly TRBD1 (6 bases). The receptor was isolated from a man between 18 and 35 years old with active or convalescent COVID-19. CDR3 nucleotides: TGCGCCAGCAGTGAGACCCTCACAGGGTACAATTCACCCCTCCACTTT. This gives the protein CASSETLTGYNSPLHF.